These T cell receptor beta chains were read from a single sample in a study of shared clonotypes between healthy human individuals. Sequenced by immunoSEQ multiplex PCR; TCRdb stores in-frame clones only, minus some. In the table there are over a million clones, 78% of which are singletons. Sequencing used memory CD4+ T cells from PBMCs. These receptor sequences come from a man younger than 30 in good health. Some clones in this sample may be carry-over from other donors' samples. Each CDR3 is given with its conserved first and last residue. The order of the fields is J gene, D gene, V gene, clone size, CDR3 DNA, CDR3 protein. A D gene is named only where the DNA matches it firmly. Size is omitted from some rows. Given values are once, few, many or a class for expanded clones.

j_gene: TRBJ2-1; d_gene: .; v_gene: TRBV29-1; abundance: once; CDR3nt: TGCAGCGGTGAAGCGGGCTCCTACAATGAGCAGTTCTTC; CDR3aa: CSGEAGSYNEQFF
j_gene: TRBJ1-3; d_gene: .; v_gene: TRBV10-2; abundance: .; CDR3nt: TGCGCCAGCCAGACACAGGCTGGAAACACCATATATTTT; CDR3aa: CASQTQAGNTIYF
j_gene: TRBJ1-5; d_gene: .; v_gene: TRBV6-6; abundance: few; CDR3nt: TGTGCCAGCAGACGTGACAGTTCTAGCAATCAGCCCCAGCATTTT; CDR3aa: CASRRDSSSNQPQHF
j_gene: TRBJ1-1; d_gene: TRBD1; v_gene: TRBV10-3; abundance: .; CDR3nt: TGTGCCATCAGTGAGGCGACAGGGGGCGGTGGTATGGCTTTCTTT; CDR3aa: CAISEATGGGGMAFF
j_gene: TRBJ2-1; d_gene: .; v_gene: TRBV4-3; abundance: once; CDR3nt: TGCGCCAGCAGCCAAGGAAGACTAGTATTCAATGAGCAGTTCTTC; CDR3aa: CASSQGRLVFNEQFF
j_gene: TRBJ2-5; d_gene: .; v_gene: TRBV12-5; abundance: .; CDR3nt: TGTGCTAGTGGGGGTAGCGGCCAAGAGACCCAGTACTTC; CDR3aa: CASGGSGQETQYF
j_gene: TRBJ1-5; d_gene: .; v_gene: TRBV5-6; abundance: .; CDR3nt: TGTGCCGGCAGCTTTGGTGCCTCGGGGACCCAGCCCCAGCATTTT; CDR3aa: CAGSFGASGTQPQHF
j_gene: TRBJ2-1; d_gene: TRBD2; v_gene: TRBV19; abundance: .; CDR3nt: TGTGCCAGTAGTATCTTAGCGGGTGAGAATGAGCAGTTCTTC; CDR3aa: CASSILAGENEQFF
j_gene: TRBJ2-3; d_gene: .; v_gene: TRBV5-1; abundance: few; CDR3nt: TGCGCCAGCAGCAGCCATCGTACGGACACAGATACGCAGTATTTT; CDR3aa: CASSSHRTDTDTQYF
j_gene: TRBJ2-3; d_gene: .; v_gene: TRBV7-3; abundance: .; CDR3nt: TGTGCCAGCAGCCCCCGAGGAATGGACACAGATACGCAGTATTTT; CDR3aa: CASSPRGMDTDTQYF
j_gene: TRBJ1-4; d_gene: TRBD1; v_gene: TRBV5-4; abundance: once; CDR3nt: TGTGCCAGCAGCTTGCAGGGGGGAGATGAAAAACTGTTTTTT; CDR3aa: CASSLQGGDEKLFF
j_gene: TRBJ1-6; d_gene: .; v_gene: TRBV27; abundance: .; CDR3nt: TGTGCCAGCAGTTTAAACGCCGTTGGGACTCTCCACTTT; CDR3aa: CASSLNAVGTLHF
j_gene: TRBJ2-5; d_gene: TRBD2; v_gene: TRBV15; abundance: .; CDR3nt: TGTGCCACCAGCAGAGATAGCGGGAGGGTGGAGACCCAGTACTTC; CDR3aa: CATSRDSGRVETQYF